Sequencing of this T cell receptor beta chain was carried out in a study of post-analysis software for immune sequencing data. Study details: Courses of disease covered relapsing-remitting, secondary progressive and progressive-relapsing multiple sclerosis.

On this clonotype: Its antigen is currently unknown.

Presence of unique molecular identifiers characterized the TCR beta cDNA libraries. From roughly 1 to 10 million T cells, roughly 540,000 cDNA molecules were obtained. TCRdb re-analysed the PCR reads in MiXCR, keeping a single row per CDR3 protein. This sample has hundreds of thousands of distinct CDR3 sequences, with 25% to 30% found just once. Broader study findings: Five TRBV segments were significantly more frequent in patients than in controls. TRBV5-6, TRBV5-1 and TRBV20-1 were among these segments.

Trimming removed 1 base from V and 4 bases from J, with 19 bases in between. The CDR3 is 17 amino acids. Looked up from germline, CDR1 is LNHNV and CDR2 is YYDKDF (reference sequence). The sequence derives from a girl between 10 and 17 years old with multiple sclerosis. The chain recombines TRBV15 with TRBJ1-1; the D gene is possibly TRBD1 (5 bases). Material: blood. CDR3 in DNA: TGTGCCACCAGCAGAGGATTCGCAGGACAAAGGCCCACTGAAGCTTTCTTT. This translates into CATSRGFAGQRPTEAFF.